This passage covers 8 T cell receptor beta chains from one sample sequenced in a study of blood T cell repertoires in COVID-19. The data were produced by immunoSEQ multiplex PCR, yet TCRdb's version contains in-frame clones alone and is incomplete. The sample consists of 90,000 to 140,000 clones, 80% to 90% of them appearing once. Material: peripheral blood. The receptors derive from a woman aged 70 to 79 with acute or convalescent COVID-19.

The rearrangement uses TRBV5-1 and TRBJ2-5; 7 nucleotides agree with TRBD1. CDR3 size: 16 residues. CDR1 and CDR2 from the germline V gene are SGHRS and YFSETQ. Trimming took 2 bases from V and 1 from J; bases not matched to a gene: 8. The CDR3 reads CASSFGAGGLQETQYF. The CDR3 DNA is TGCGCCAGCAGCTTCGGGGCAGGGGGTCTCCAAGAGACCCAGTACTTC.

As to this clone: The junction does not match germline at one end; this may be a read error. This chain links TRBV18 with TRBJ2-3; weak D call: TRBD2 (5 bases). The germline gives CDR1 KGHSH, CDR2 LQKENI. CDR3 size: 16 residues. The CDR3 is CASSPRVVRGTDTQYF. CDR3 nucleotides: TGTGCCAGCTCTCCACGGGTCGTACGAGGGACAGATACGCAGTATTTT. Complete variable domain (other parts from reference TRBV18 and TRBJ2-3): NAGVMQNPRHLVRRRGQEARLRCSPMKGHSHVYWYRQLPEEGLKFMVYLQKENIIDESGMPKERFSAEFPKEGPSILRIQQVVRGDSAAYFCASSPRVVRGTDTQYFGPGTRLTVL.

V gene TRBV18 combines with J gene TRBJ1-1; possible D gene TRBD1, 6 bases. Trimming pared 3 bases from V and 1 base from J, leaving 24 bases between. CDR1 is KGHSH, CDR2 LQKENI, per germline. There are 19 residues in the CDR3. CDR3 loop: CASSPWPRTESEENTEAFF. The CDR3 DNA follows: TGTGCCAGCTCACCGTGGCCCAGGACAGAATCGGAAGAGAACACTGAAGCTTTCTTT.

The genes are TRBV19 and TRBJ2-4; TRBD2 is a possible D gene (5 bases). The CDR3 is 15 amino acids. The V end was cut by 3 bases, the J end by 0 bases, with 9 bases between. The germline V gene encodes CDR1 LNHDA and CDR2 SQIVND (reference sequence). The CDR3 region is CASSIHEGAKNIQYF. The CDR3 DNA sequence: TGTGCCAGTAGTATCCATGAGGGAGCCAAAAACATTCAGTACTTC.

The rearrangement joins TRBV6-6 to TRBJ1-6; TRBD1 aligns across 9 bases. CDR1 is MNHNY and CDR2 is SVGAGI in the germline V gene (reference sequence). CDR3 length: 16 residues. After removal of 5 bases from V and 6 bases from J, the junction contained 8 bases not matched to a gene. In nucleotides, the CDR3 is TGTGCCAGCAGTCCCAGGTGGGGACAGGGTAATTCACCCCTCCACTTT. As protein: CASSPRWGQGNSPLHF.

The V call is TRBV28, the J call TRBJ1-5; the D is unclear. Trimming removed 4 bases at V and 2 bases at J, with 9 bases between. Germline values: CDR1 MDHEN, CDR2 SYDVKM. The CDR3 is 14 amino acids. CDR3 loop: CASSSPPGNQPQHF. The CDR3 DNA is TGTGCCAGCAGTTCACCTCCAGGCAATCAGCCCCAGCATTTT. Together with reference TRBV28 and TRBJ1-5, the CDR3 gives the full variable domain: DVKVTQSSRYLVKRTGEKVFLECVQDMDHENMFWYRQDPGLGLRLIYFSYDVKMKEKGDIPEGYSVSREKKERFSLILESASTNQTSMYLCASSSPPGNQPQHFGDGTRLSIL.

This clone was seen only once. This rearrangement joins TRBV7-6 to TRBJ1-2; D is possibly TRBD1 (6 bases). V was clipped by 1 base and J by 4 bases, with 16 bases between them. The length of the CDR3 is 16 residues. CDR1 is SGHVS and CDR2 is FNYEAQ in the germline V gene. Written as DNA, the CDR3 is TGTGCCAGCAGCTTAGGGGGGCAGGGCATTGGCTATGGCTACACCTTC. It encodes CASSLGGQGIGYGYTF. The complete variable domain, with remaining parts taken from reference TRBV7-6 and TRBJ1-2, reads GAGVSQSPRYKVTKRGQDVALRCDPISGHVSLYWYRQALGQGPEFLTYFNYEAQQDKSGLPNDRFSAERPEGSISTLTIQRTEQRDSAMYRCASSLGGQGIGYGYTFGSGTRLTVV.

Here the CDR3 reads CTSRGQGVSLYEQYF. CDR3 DNA sequence: TGCACCAGCAGAGGACAGGGGGTATCCTTATACGAGCAGTACTTC. The chain has TRBV1 and TRBJ2-7; TRBD1, the table's D call, was not compared with the DNA. TRBV1 is reported as a pseudogene. The CDR3 runs to 15 residues.